This entry lists 14 T cell receptor beta chains sequenced from one sample in a study of blood T cell repertoires in COVID-19. Using immunoSEQ multiplex PCR, the repertoire was profiled, and TCRdb retains in-frame clones only, with some absent. The sample carries tens of thousands of clones, roughly 80% recorded once. The sequenced material came from peripheral blood. All receptors come from an older woman with acute or convalescent COVID-19.

This chain uses TRBV10-3 with TRBJ1-5; D might be TRBD1 (6 bases). This CDR3 has 12 residues. The germline V and J ends were trimmed by 9 bases and 3 bases, with 9 bases remaining between them. Germline CDR1 ENHRY, CDR2 SYGVKD. Here the CDR3 DNA reads TGTGCCATTGGACAGCTCAATCAGCCCCAGCATTTT. As protein: CAIGQLNQPQHF.

The chain links TRBV20-1 to TRBJ2-7; TRBD2 is a possible D gene (5 bases). The ends were cut back, 3 bases at V and 3 bases at J, with 12 bases in the middle. The CDR3 covers 13 residues. The V gene's germline CDR1 is DFQATT and CDR2 SNEGSKA (reference sequence). The CDR3 spells CSASGGLSYEQYF. CDR3 DNA: TGCAGTGCTAGTGGCGGGCTTAGCTACGAGCAGTACTTC.

V usage is TRBV6-5 and J usage is TRBJ1-6; 8 positions agree with TRBD1. The germline V gene encodes CDR1 MNHEY and CDR2 SVGAGI. V lost 5 bases and J lost 9; bases outside the gene matches: 9. The CDR3 is made up of 15 amino acids. The CDR3 nucleotides read TGTGCCAGCAGTCCCCTGGACAGGGTGGCTTCACCCCTCCACTTT. Translation: CASSPLDRVASPLHF.

This chain links TRBV7-2 with TRBJ1-5; 7 positions match TRBD1. The length of the CDR3 is 19 residues. CDR1 is SGHTA, CDR2 FQGNSA, per germline. J lost 0 bases, V lost 1 base, and 12 bases had no gene match. The CDR3 sequence is CASSLVATGNKNSNQPQHF. CDR3 nucleotide sequence: TGTGCCAGCAGCTTAGTTGCGACAGGGAATAAGAATAGCAATCAGCCCCAGCATTTT.

This clone was observed a handful of times. The V call is TRBV19, the J call TRBJ1-6; 9 nucleotides line up with TRBD1. Germline V gene lookup returns CDR1 LNHDA and CDR2 SQIVND (reference sequence). This CDR3 comprises 15 residues. V trimming: 4 bases; J trimming: 11 bases; junction bases outside the gene matches: 9. The DNA for the CDR3 is TGTGCCAGTAGTAGACCGGGACAGGGACGTCCACCCCTCCACTTT. It is translated as CASSRPGQGRPPLHF. Full variable domain (outside the CDR3, taken from reference TRBV19 and TRBJ1-6): DGGITQSPKYLFRKEGQNVTLSCEQNLNHDAMYWYRQDPGQGLRLIYYSQIVNDFQKGDIAEGYSVSREKKESFPLTVTSAQKNPTAFYLCASSRPGQGRPPLHFGNGTRLTVT.

The chain couples TRBV5-1 to TRBJ1-5; TRBD1 might be the D (6 bases). Per the germline V gene, CDR1 is SGHRS and CDR2 is YFSETQ. The CDR3 runs 15 residues. The V end lost 0 bases, the J end lost 5 bases, and 12 bases lay between the germline ends. CDR3 in amino acids: CASSLDQGPYQPQHF. Written as DNA, the CDR3 is TGCGCCAGCAGCTTGGACCAGGGGCCCTATCAGCCCCAGCATTTT.

The chain's CDR3 is CSGQGAEGNTIYF. Here the CDR3 DNA reads TGCAGCGGACAGGGCGCGGAAGGAAACACCATATATTTT. The V and J genes are TRBV29-1 and TRBJ1-3; 7 nucleotides agree with TRBD1. Germline values: CDR1 SQVTM, CDR2 ANQGSEA. V shed 7 bases, J shed 4 bases, and the junction held 7 bases outside the gene matches. This CDR3 has 13 residues.

The V gene is TRBV14, the J gene TRBJ2-1; TRBD2 matches at 7 bases. Germline assignment: CDR1 SGHDN and CDR2 FVKESK. The CDR3 has 15 amino acids. The V and J ends lost 4 bases and 6 bases, in that order; junction bases with no gene match: 9. As DNA, the CDR3 is TGTGCCAGCAGCCCTCGGACTAGTAGGGTCAATGAGCAGTTCTTC. It encodes CASSPRTSRVNEQFF.

CDR3 protein: CASTRGVSYTGELFF. In DNA form, the CDR3 reads TGTGCCAGCACCCGAGGAGTCTCCTACACCGGGGAGCTGTTTTTT. V and J are TRBV3-1 (or the pseudogene TRBV3-2) and TRBJ2-2; no definite D call. The CDR3 sequence is 15 residues long. In germline, CDR1 is LGHDT, CDR2 YNNKEL (reference sequence). The ends were cut back, 7 bases at V and 3 bases at J, with 15 bases in the middle.

The CDR3 sequence: CASSFPLLAENGYTF. DNA for the CDR3: TGTGCCAGCAGTTTCCCCTTACTTGCGGAGAATGGCTACACCTTC. The genes are TRBV28 and TRBJ1-2, with unresolved D. The CDR3 has 15 residues. Deletions cut 3 bases from V and 6 bases from J, with 17 bases between. CDR1 MDHEN and CDR2 SYDVKM come from the germline V gene.

The V gene is TRBV19, the J gene TRBJ1-5, with a tentative D call TRBD1 (5 bases). The CDR3 length is 15 residues. Deletions cut 1 base from V and 4 bases from J, with 11 bases between. The germline V gene has CDR1 LNHDA and CDR2 SQIVND (reference sequence). The CDR3 nucleotides are TGTGCCAGTAGTATAGTTAGGGGCCATAATCAGCCCCAGCATTTT. Protein sequence: CASSIVRGHNQPQHF. Full variable domain (outside the CDR3, taken from reference TRBV19 and TRBJ1-5): DGGITQSPKYLFRKEGQNVTLSCEQNLNHDAMYWYRQDPGQGLRLIYYSQIVNDFQKGDIAEGYSVSREKKESFPLTVTSAQKNPTAFYLCASSIVRGHNQPQHFGDGTRLSIL.

V usage is TRBV28 and J usage is TRBJ1-1; possible D gene TRBD1, 5 bases. The germline V and J ends were trimmed by 5 bases and 7 bases, with 11 bases remaining between them. The CDR3 sequence is 12 residues long. Per germline, CDR1 MDHEN and CDR2 SYDVKM. The CDR3: CASSDVGGEAFF. In DNA, the CDR3 is TGTGCCAGCAGTGATGTGGGGGGTGAAGCTTTCTTT.

With regard to this clone: Its ends do not fully match the called genes, so a read error is possible. This chain uses TRBV3-1 (or the pseudogene TRBV3-2) with TRBJ1-3; 7 positions agree with TRBD1. This CDR3 spans 12 amino acids. Germline CDR1 LGHDT, CDR2 YNNKEL (reference sequence). The CDR3 region has the DNA TGTGCCAGCAGCACACCGGGACAGTCTACTCATTTT. Translating gives CASSTPGQSTHF.

V usage is TRBV19 and J usage is TRBJ2-1; TRBD1 aligns across 8 bases. V trimming: 7 bases; J trimming: 5 bases; junction bases outside the gene matches: 10. The germline CDR1 and CDR2 sequences are LNHDA and SQIVND (reference sequence). The CDR3 has 15 residues. The CDR3 reads CASNFKGQGNNEQFF. The CDR3 coding sequence is TGTGCCAGTAACTTCAAAGGACAGGGAAACAATGAGCAGTTCTTC.